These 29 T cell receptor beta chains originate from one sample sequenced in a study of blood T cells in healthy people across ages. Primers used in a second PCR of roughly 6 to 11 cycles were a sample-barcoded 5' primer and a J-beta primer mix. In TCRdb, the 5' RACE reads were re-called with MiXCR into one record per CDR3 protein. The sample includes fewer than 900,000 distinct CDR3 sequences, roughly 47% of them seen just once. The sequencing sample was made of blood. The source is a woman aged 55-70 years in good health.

Here the CDR3 reads CASSLEDSLADTQYF. The DNA for the CDR3 is TGTGCCAGCAGCTTAGAGGATTCTCTGGCAGATACGCAGTATTTT. V is TRBV7-6 and J is TRBJ2-3; D gene ambiguous. CDR3 length: 15 residues. V was trimmed by 1 base and J by 4 bases, leaving 12 bases between them. CDR1 and CDR2 from the germline V gene are SGHVS and FNYEAQ. Filled out from reference TRBV7-6 and TRBJ2-3, the complete variable domain reads GAGVSQSPRYKVTKRGQDVALRCDPISGHVSLYWYRQALGQGPEFLTYFNYEAQQDKSGLPNDRFSAERPEGSISTLTIQRTEQRDSAMYRCASSLEDSLADTQYFGPGTRLTVL.

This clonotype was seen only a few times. CDR3 DNA: TGTGCCAGCAGCCAAGACCTACAAGCGAGAGATGAAAAACTGTTTTTT. Translated, it gives CASSQDLQARDEKLFF. The chain has TRBV3-1 and TRBJ1-4; D uncertain. V gave up 0 bases and J gave up 6 bases, with 14 bases separating them. The CDR3 spans 16 residues. Germline CDR1 and CDR2: LGHDT and YNNKEL (reference sequence).

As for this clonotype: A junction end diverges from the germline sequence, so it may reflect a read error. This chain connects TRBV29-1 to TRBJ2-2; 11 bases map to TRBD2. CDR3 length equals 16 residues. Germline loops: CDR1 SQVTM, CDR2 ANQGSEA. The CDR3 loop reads CSVEGLAGGPAGEPFF. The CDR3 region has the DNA TGCAGCGTTGAAGGGCTAGCGGGGGGCCCCGCCGGGGAGCCGTTTTTT.

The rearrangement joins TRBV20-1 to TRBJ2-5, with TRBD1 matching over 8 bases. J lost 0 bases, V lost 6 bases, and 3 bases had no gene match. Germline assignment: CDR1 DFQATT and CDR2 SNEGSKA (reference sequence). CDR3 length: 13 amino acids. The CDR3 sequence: CSAPDRDQETQYF. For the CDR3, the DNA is TGCAGTGCACCGGACAGGGACCAAGAGACCCAGTACTTC.

DNA for the CDR3: TGTGCCAGCAGCTTCGGGGGGACCTACAATGAGCAGTTCTTC. Translation gives CASSFGGTYNEQFF. The chain carries TRBV5-5 and TRBJ2-1, with 7 bases matching TRBD2. CDR3 length equals 14 residues. The ends lost 2 bases at V and 2 bases at J; junction bases unmatched: 1. Germline CDR1 reads SGHKS; CDR2 reads YYEKEE (reference sequence).

The CDR3 DNA reads TGTGCCAGCAGCCCCAGTTGGGTGGCTGACCCCCAAGAGACCCAGTACTTC. Translation gives CASSPSWVADPQETQYF. The V gene is TRBV7-2, the J gene TRBJ2-5; unclear D gene. The CDR3 length is 17 residues. The V and J ends lost 5 bases and 1 base respectively, with 20 bases between them. Germline values: CDR1 SGHTA, CDR2 FQGNSA.

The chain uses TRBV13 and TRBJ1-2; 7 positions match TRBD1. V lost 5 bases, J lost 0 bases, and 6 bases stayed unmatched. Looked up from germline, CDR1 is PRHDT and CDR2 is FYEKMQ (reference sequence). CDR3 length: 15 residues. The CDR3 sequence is CASSTSGTANYGYTF. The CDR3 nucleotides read TGTGCCAGCAGCACCTCCGGGACAGCTAACTATGGCTACACCTTC.

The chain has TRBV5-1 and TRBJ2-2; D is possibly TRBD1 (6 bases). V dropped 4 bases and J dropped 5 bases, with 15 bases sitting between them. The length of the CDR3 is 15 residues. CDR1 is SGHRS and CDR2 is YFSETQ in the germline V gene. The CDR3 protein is CASSKDRPPTGELFF. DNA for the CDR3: TGCGCCAGCAGCAAGGACAGACCGCCTACCGGGGAGCTGTTTTTT. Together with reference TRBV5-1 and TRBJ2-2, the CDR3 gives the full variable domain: KAGVTQTPRYLIKTRGQQVTLSCSPISGHRSVSWYQQTPGQGLQFLFEYFSETQRNKGNFPGRFSGRQFSNSRSEMNVSTLELGDSALYLCASSKDRPPTGELFFGEGSRLTVL.

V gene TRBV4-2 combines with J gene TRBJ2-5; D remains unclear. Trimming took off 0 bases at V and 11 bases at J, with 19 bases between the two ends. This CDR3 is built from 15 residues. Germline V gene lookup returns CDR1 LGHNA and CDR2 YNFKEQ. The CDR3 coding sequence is TGTGCCAGCAGCCAAGACGCGACAAGAACCAATGAGCAGTACTTC. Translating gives CASSQDATRTNEQYF.

The CDR3 sequence: CASSSQTRKVSSYNEQFF. The CDR3 DNA sequence: TGTGCCAGCAGCTCGCAGACTCGCAAAGTAAGCTCCTACAATGAGCAGTTCTTC. The chain employs TRBV7-2 and TRBJ2-1; D unresolved. The CDR3 contains 18 residues. Germline V gene sequence: CDR1 SGHTA, CDR2 FQGNSA. V shed 4 bases and J shed 0 bases, with 19 bases lying between them.

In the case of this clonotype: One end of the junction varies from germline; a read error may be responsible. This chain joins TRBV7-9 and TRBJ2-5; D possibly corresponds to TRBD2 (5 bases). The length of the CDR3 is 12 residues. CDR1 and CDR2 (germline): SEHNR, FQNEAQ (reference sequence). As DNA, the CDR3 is TGTACCAGCGGCCTGGCGACCCACGAGCGGTACTTC. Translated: CTSGLATHERYF.

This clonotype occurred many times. As DNA, the CDR3 is TGTGCCAGCAGCTTGGTTGGTGGGGCCAACGTCCTGACTTTC. Translated: CASSLVGGANVLTF. V usage is TRBV7-9 and J usage is TRBJ2-6; D gene uncertain. The CDR3 totals 14 residues. Deletions cut 3 bases from V and 3 bases from J, with 6 bases between. CDR1 is SEHNR and CDR2 is FQNEAQ in the germline V gene (reference sequence).

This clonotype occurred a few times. The CDR3 nucleotides are TGTGCCAGCACCTCTCCGGGACAGGGAAGGGATGCTTTCTTT. It codes for CASTSPGQGRDAFF. The chain combines TRBV27 with TRBJ1-1; 9 bases are a match to TRBD1. This CDR3 has 14 residues. Germline CDR1 is MNHEY and CDR2 is SMNVEV (reference sequence). V shed 7 bases, J shed 11 bases, and the junction held 14 bases outside the gene matches.

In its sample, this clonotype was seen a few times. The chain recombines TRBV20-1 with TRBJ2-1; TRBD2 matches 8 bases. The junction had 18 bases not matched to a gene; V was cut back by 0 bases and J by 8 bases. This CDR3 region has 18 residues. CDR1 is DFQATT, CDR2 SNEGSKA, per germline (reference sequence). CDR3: CSARDYVPPSGSGDEQFF. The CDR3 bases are TGCAGTGCTAGAGATTATGTACCCCCAAGCGGGAGTGGAGATGAGCAGTTCTTC.

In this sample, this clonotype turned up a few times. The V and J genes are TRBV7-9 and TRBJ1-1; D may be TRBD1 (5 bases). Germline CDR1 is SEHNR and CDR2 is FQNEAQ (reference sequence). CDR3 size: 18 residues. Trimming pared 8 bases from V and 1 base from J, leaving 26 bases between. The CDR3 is CASLPTLGEGQGNTEAFF. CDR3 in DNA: TGTGCCAGCCTACCCACCCTTGGGGAGGGGCAGGGGAACACTGAAGCTTTCTTT.

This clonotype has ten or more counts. CDR3 region: CASSLKGQGLDTQYF. Written as DNA, the CDR3 is TGCGCCAGCAGCTTAAAAGGGCAGGGGTTAGATACGCAGTATTTT. V usage is TRBV5-1 and J usage is TRBJ2-3; D might be TRBD1 (6 bases). The CDR3 has 15 residues. Between the trimmed V and J ends, which lost 2 bases and 5 bases, there was a span of 15 bases. Germline V CDR1 and CDR2: SGHRS, YFSETQ. Full variable domain (rest looked up from reference TRBV5-1 and TRBJ2-3): KAGVTQTPRYLIKTRGQQVTLSCSPISGHRSVSWYQQTPGQGLQFLFEYFSETQRNKGNFPGRFSGRQFSNSRSEMNVSTLELGDSALYLCASSLKGQGLDTQYFGPGTRLTVL.

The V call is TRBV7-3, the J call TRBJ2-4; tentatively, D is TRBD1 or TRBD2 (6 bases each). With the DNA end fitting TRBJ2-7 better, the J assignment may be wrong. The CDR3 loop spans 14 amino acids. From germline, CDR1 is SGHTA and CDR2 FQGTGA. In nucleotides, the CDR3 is TGTGCCAGCAGCCCCGGGACGGGGGCTCGCGAGCAGTACTTC. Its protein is CASSPGTGAREQYF.

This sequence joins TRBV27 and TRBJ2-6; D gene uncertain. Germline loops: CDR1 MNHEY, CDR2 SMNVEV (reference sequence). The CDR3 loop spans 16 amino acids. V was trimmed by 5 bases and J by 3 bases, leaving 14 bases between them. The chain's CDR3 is CASSPLLTDGANVLTF. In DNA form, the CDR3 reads TGTGCCAGCAGTCCCCTACTGACTGATGGGGCCAACGTCCTGACTTTC.

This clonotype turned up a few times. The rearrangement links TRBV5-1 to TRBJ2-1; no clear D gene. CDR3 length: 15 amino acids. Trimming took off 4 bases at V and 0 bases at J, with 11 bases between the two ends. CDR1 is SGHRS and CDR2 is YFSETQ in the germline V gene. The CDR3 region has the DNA TGCGCCAGCAGCGGCATCCTGAGCTCCTACAATGAGCAGTTCTTC. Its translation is CASSGILSSYNEQFF.

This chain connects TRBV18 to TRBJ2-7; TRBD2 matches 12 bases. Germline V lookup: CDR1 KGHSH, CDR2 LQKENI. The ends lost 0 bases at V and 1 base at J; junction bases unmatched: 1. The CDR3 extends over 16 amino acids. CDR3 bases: TGTGCCAGCTCACCACCAGGGACTAGCGGGTCCTACGAGCAGTACTTC. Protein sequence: CASSPPGTSGSYEQYF.

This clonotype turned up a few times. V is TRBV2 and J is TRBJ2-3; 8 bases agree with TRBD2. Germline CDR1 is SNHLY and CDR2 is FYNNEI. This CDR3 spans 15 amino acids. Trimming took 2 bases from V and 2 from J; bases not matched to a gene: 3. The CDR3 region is CASSENSGNTDTQYF. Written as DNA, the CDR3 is TGTGCCAGCAGTGAAAATAGCGGGAACACAGATACGCAGTATTTT. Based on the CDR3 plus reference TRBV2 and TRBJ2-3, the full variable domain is EPEVTQTPSHQVTQMGQEVILRCVPISNHLYFYWYRQILGQKVEFLVSFYNNEISEKSEIFDDQFSVERPDGSNFTLKIRSTKLEDSAMYFCASSENSGNTDTQYFGPGTRLTVL.

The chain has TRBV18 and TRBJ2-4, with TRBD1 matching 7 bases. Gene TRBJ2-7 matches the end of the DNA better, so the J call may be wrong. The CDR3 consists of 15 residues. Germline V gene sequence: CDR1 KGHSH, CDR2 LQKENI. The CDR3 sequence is CASSPGTVDSYEQYF. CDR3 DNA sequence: TGTGCCAGCTCACCCGGGACAGTAGACTCCTACGAGCAGTACTTC.

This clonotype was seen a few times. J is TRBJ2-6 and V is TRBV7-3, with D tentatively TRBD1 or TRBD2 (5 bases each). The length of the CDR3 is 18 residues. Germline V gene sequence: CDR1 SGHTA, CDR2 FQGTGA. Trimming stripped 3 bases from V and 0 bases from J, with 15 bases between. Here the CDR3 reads CASSLTGTVNSGANVLTF. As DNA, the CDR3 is TGTGCCAGCAGCTTGACCGGGACCGTGAACTCTGGGGCCAACGTCCTGACTTTC. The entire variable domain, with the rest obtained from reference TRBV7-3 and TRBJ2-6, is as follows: GAGVSQTPSNKVTEKGKYVELRCDPISGHTALYWYRQSLGQGPEFLIYFQGTGAADDSGLPNDRFFAVRPEGSVSTLKIQRTERGDSAVYLCASSLTGTVNSGANVLTFGAGSRLTVL.

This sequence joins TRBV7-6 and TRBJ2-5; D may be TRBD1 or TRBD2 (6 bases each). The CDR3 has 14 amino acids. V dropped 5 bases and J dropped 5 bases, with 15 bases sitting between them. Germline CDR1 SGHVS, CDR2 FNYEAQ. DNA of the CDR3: TGTGCCAGCAGCGGGGGCTCGAGCGGGGAGACCCAGTACTTC. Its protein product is CASSGGSSGETQYF.

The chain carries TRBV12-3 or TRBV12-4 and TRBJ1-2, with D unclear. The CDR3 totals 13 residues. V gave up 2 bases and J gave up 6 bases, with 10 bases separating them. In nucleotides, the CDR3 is TGTGCCAGCAGTTTAAGAATCGGGAATGGCTACACCTTC. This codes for CASSLRIGNGYTF.

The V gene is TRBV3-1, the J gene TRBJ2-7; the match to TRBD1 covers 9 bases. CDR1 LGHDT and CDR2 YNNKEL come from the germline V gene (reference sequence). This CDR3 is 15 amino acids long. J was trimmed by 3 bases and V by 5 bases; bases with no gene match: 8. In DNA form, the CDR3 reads TGTGCCAGCAGCAAGTCCGGGACAGGGAACTACGAGCAGTACTTC. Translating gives CASSKSGTGNYEQYF.

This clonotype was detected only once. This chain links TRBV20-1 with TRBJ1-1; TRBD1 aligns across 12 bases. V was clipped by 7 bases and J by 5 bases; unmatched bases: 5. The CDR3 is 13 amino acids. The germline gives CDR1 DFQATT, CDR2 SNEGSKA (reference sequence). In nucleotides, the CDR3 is TGCAGTGGGGACAGGGGGCAGGGGACTGAAGCTTTCTTT. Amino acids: CSGDRGQGTEAFF.

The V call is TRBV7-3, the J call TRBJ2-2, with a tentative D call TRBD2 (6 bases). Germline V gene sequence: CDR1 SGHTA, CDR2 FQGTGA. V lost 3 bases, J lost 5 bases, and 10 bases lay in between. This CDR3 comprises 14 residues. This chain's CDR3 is CASSFSGATGELFF. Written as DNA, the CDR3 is TGTGCCAGCAGCTTTTCGGGAGCGACCGGGGAGCTGTTTTTT.

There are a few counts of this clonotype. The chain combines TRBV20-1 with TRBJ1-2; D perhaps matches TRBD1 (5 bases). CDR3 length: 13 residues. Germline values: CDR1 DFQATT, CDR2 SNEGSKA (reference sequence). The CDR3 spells CSALGQALYGYTF. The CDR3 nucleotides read TGCAGCGCCTTGGGGCAGGCACTCTATGGCTACACCTTC.